The 27 T cell receptor beta chains given below trace back to one sample, sequenced in a study of blood T cell repertoires in COVID-19. Sequenced by immunoSEQ multiplex PCR; TCRdb stores in-frame clones only, minus some. Of about 190,000 clones in the sample, 70% to 90% were seen once. The specimen was peripheral blood. The receptors here all came from a woman aged 40 to 55 who had recovered from COVID-19.

CDR3 DNA: TGCGCCAGCAGCCAAGATAGACTAGCGGGAGGAGGGGAGACCCAGTACTTC. Encoded protein: CASSQDRLAGGGETQYF. The chain combines TRBV4-1 with TRBJ2-5; the match to TRBD2 covers 13 bases. The CDR3 extends over 17 amino acids. V shed 0 bases and J 5 bases; nucleotides not matched to a gene: 6. Germline CDR1 and CDR2: MGHRA and YSYEKL.

Points on this clone: Other DNA sequences within the sample encode an identical CDR3. The chain recombines TRBV28 with TRBJ1-4; D is possibly TRBD1 (6 bases). The CDR3 consists of 15 residues. Deletions cut 5 bases from V and 0 bases from J, with 10 bases between. Germline CDR1 and CDR2: MDHEN and SYDVKM. The chain's CDR3 is CASSPQGATNEKLFF. CDR3 nucleotide sequence: TGTGCCAGCAGTCCACAGGGCGCAACTAATGAAAAACTGTTTTTT.

The chain recombines TRBV7-8 with TRBJ2-7, with TRBD2 matching over 7 bases. Germline CDR1 SGHVS, CDR2 FQNEAQ. V lost 2 bases, J lost 4 bases, and 17 bases stayed unmatched. The CDR3 spans 18 residues. The CDR3 region is CASSLPRTSATSVYEQYF. The CDR3 DNA follows: TGTGCCAGCAGCTTACCGAGGACTAGTGCTACGTCTGTGTACGAGCAGTACTTC. Using reference TRBV7-8 and TRBJ2-7 for the parts outside the CDR3, the full variable domain is GAGVSQSPRYKVAKRGQDVALRCDPISGHVSLFWYQQALGQGPEFLTYFQNEAQLDKSGLPSDRFFAERPEGSVSTLKIQRTQQEDSAVYLCASSLPRTSATSVYEQYFGPGTRLTVT.

This clone was observed once. This sequence joins TRBV6-5 and TRBJ2-7; the D gene is possibly TRBD2 (5 bases). The CDR3 totals 16 residues. Germline values: CDR1 MNHEY, CDR2 SVGAGI. V shed 3 bases and J shed 2 bases, with 17 bases lying between them. For the CDR3, the DNA is TGTGCCAGCAGTTATAACTCTTTAGCGCCTACCTACGAGCAGTACTTC. It yields the protein CASSYNSLAPTYEQYF.

The chain has TRBV19 and TRBJ1-4; unclear D gene. Trimming left V 3 bases short and J 0 bases short, with 14 bases between. CDR1 and CDR2 (germline): LNHDA, SQIVND (reference sequence). This CDR3 region has 17 residues. The CDR3 loop is CASSIFPRSATNEKLFF. CDR3 bases: TGTGCCAGTAGTATTTTCCCCAGGTCCGCAACTAATGAAAAACTGTTTTTT.

The chain is built from TRBV2 and TRBJ1-5, with unresolved D. CDR1 is SNHLY, CDR2 FYNNEI, per germline. The CDR3 length is 15 residues. Deletions cut 1 base from V and 1 base from J, with 8 bases between. Here the CDR3 DNA reads TGTGCCAGCAGTGAAGTTCCGGGGAGCAATCAGCCCCAGCATTTT. This encodes CASSEVPGSNQPQHF.

This clone has only one observation. Additional DNA sequences in this sample encode the identical CDR3. The V gene is TRBV7-2, the J gene TRBJ1-4, with D hard to call. Germline lookup yields CDR1 SGHTA and CDR2 FQGNSA. This CDR3 is built from 14 residues. Trimming left V 1 base short and J 5 bases short, with 8 bases between. The CDR3 bases are TGTGCCAGCAGCTTAGACAGAGCAAATGAAAAACTGTTTTTT. Residues: CASSLDRANEKLFF.

CDR3 in DNA: TGTGCCAGCAGTACTACTCCGGGACTGGACTCTGGAAACACCATATATTTT. Translation: CASSTTPGLDSGNTIYF. The V gene is TRBV9, the J gene TRBJ1-3, with D perhaps TRBD1 (5 bases). The CDR3 length is 17 residues. Trimming cost V 5 bases and J 0 bases, with 18 bases left between them. Germline CDR1 SGDLS, CDR2 YYNGEE.

This sequence joins TRBV27 and TRBJ1-4; a weak D match, TRBD1 (6 bases). The CDR3 length is 14 residues. V lost 4 bases and J 7 bases, leaving 13 bases between the germline ends. Germline V CDR1 and CDR2: MNHEY, SMNVEV (reference sequence). The CDR3 DNA follows: TGTGCCAGCAGTTCGAGGGGGGGCGTTGAAAAACTGTTTTTT. The encoded protein is CASSSRGGVEKLFF.

The J gene is TRBJ2-5, the V gene TRBV27; 9 positions match TRBD1. Germline V gene lookup returns CDR1 MNHEY and CDR2 SMNVEV (reference sequence). V lost 6 bases to trimming and J lost 5 bases; unmatched junction nucleotides: 4. CDR3 length: 13 amino acids. The CDR3 is CASRLQGAETQYF. CDR3 bases: TGTGCCAGCAGATTACAGGGGGCGGAGACCCAGTACTTC.

V usage is TRBV7-9 and J usage is TRBJ2-1; 9 nucleotides match TRBD2. This CDR3 has 15 amino acids. The trim removed 5 bases at V and 7 bases at J, leaving 9 bases unmatched. Germline values: CDR1 SEHNR, CDR2 FQNEAQ (reference sequence). This chain's CDR3 is CASSLGAAGGNEQFF. The CDR3 DNA reads as TGTGCCAGCAGCCTAGGGGCGGCGGGGGGGAATGAGCAGTTCTTC.

The gene calls are TRBV12-3 or TRBV12-4 and TRBJ2-7; no firm D call. Trimming took off 3 bases at V and 2 bases at J, with 8 bases between the two ends. This CDR3 has 13 residues. DNA for the CDR3: TGTGCCAGCAGTTTCCCCGCTACCTACGAGCAGTACTTC. Translation: CASSFPATYEQYF.

V and J are TRBV4-3 and TRBJ2-1, with no clear D. The CDR3 spans 16 residues. V shed 0 bases and J shed 9 bases, with 18 bases lying between them. In germline, CDR1 is LGHNA, CDR2 YSLEER. CDR3 DNA: TGCGCCAGCAGCCAAGACAATAGTAGAGTGTACGGTGAGCAGTTCTTC. Protein product: CASSQDNSRVYGEQFF.

The V gene is TRBV4-3, the J gene TRBJ1-1; TRBD1 is a possible D gene (6 bases). The CDR3 extends over 14 amino acids. Between the trimmed V and J ends, which lost 0 bases and 4 bases, there was a span of 9 bases. Germline CDR1 LGHNA, CDR2 YSLEER. The CDR3: CASSQDQGFTEAFF. Written as DNA, the CDR3 is TGCGCCAGCAGCCAAGATCAGGGGTTCACTGAAGCTTTCTTT.

This clone is a singleton in its sample. The chain combines TRBV7-9 with TRBJ2-1, with 9 bases fitting TRBD2. Losses at the gene ends were 3 bases for V and 1 base for J; bases not matched to a gene: 4. Germline assignment: CDR1 SEHNR and CDR2 FQNEAQ (reference sequence). The CDR3 consists of 16 residues. CDR3 in DNA: TGTGCCAGCAGCTTGGGCCTAGCGGGGTCCTACAATGAGCAGTTCTTC. Protein sequence: CASSLGLAGSYNEQFF.

The chain carries TRBV27 and TRBJ1-2; D possibly corresponds to TRBD1 (5 bases). Germline V gene lookup returns CDR1 MNHEY and CDR2 SMNVEV (reference sequence). With 0 bases removed from V and 7 bases from J, the gap between germline ends came to 6 bases. This CDR3 is built from 12 residues. The CDR3 protein is CASSLSGGGYTF. CDR3 bases: TGTGCCAGCAGTTTATCGGGGGGTGGCTACACCTTC.

The rearrangement uses TRBV18 and TRBJ2-1; weak D call: TRBD1 (5 bases). V lost 7 bases, J lost 9 bases, and 22 bases lay in between. The CDR3 totals 15 residues. Germline CDR1 reads KGHSH; CDR2 reads LQKENI. In DNA form, the CDR3 reads TGTGCCAGCTTTTCGGTAACAGGTAGGGGCGGTGAGCAGTTCTTC. Protein: CASFSVTGRGGEQFF. Full variable domain (outside the CDR3, taken from reference TRBV18 and TRBJ2-1): NAGVMQNPRHLVRRRGQEARLRCSPMKGHSHVYWYRQLPEEGLKFMVYLQKENIIDESGMPKERFSAEFPKEGPSILRIQQVVRGDSAAYFCASFSVTGRGGEQFFGPGTRLTVL.

V and J are TRBV5-1 and TRBJ2-5, with 11 bases that match TRBD1. Looked up from germline, CDR1 is SGHRS and CDR2 is YFSETQ. J was trimmed by 4 bases and V by 4 bases; bases with no gene match: 9. The CDR3 consists of 16 residues. CDR3 protein: CASSNLDRGRRETQYF. In DNA, the CDR3 is TGCGCCAGCAGCAATCTGGACAGGGGGCGTAGAGAGACCCAGTACTTC. Full variable domain (rest looked up from reference TRBV5-1 and TRBJ2-5): KAGVTQTPRYLIKTRGQQVTLSCSPISGHRSVSWYQQTPGQGLQFLFEYFSETQRNKGNFPGRFSGRQFSNSRSEMNVSTLELGDSALYLCASSNLDRGRRETQYFGPGTRLLVL.

CDR3 region: CASWRESNEQFF. CDR3 bases: TGTGCCAGCTGGCGGGAGTCAAATGAGCAGTTCTTC. This chain links TRBV2 with TRBJ2-1; 7 bases line up with TRBD2. CDR3 length equals 12 residues. The V gene's germline CDR1 is SNHLY and CDR2 FYNNEI. Unmatched junction bases numbered 5, after V lost 8 bases and J lost 7 bases.

The chain combines TRBV5-4 with TRBJ1-6; D might be TRBD1 (5 bases). CDR1 and CDR2 from the germline V gene are SGHNT and YYREEE (reference sequence). This CDR3 has 17 residues. The V end was cut by 1 base, the J end by 3 bases, with 14 bases between. Here the CDR3 DNA reads TGTGCCAGCAGCTTGTCAGCTGACAGCTACTATAATTCACCCCTCCACTTT. Its translation: CASSLSADSYYNSPLHF. Looking up the rest from reference TRBV5-4 and TRBJ1-6 gives the full variable domain: ETGVTQSPTHLIKTRGQQVTLRCSSQSGHNTVSWYQQALGQGPQFIFQYYREEENGRGNFPPRFSGLQFPNYSSELNVNALELDDSALYLCASSLSADSYYNSPLHFGNGTRLTVT.

The V and J genes are TRBV7-9 and TRBJ2-7; 8 bases agree with TRBD2. The CDR3 covers 16 residues. Germline trimming cut 2 bases from V and 0 bases from J; bases unmatched to any gene: 6. Germline CDR1 is SEHNR and CDR2 is FQNEAQ (reference sequence). In DNA form, the CDR3 reads TGTGCCAGCAGCTTATTAGCTAGCGGGCTCTCCTACGAGCAGTACTTC. Translating it yields CASSLLASGLSYEQYF.

This clone was counted between two and nine times. This rearrangement joins TRBV3-1 (or the pseudogene TRBV3-2) to TRBJ2-7; 9 nucleotides agree with TRBD1. The germline V gene has CDR1 LGHDT and CDR2 YNNKEL (reference sequence). The V segment lost 4 bases and the J segment 2 bases; nucleotides outside the gene matches: 6. The CDR3 extends over 15 amino acids. CDR3 nucleotides: TGTGCCAGCAGCCCCTCCGGGACAGGGCCCTACGAGCAGTACTTC. Translated: CASSPSGTGPYEQYF.

The chain links TRBV3-1 (or the pseudogene TRBV3-2) to TRBJ1-6, with unresolved D. Germline assignment: CDR1 LGHDT and CDR2 YNNKEL (reference sequence). The CDR3 has 17 amino acids. The ends were cut back, 0 bases at V and 5 bases at J, with 14 bases in the middle. CDR3 loop: CASSQDPRPGDNSPLHF. In nucleotides, the CDR3 is TGTGCCAGCAGCCAAGACCCTCGGCCAGGCGATAATTCACCCCTCCACTTT.

This clone came up once. The chain couples TRBV24-1 to TRBJ2-1, with TRBD2 matching over 8 bases. CDR1 and CDR2 (germline): KGHDR, SFDVKD. The CDR3 length is 17 residues. V shed 9 bases, J shed 4 bases, and the junction held 16 bases outside the gene matches. The DNA of the CDR3 is TGTGCCACCGCTCCGGGGGGGGGAGCGGGACCATACAATGAGCAGTTCTTC. Protein sequence: CATAPGGGAGPYNEQFF.

The CDR3 DNA reads TGTGCCAGCAGCCCCTGGGAGGACCCTGAAGCTTTCTTT. It translates to CASSPWEDPEAFF. The chain couples TRBV25-1 to TRBJ1-1, with D unclear. The CDR3 loop spans 13 amino acids. V was cut by 6 bases and J by 6 bases, with 14 bases left in between. Germline assignment: CDR1 MGHDK and CDR2 SYGVNS. The entire variable domain, with the rest obtained from reference TRBV25-1 and TRBJ1-1, is as follows: EADIYQTPRYLVIGTGKKITLECSQTMGHDKMYWYQQDPGMELHLIHYSYGVNSTEKGDLSSESTVSRIRTEHFPLTLESARPSHTSQYLCASSPWEDPEAFFGQGTRLTVV.

The rearrangement joins TRBV27 to TRBJ2-3; 11 nucleotides align to TRBD2. CDR3 length: 16 amino acids. Germline CDR1 reads MNHEY; CDR2 reads SMNVEV (reference sequence). J lost 5 bases, V lost 0 bases, and 4 bases had no gene match. The CDR3 here is CASSLSTSGTGDTQYF. The DNA for the CDR3 is TGTGCCAGCAGTTTATCGACTAGCGGGACCGGAGATACGCAGTATTTT.

The rearrangement uses TRBV24-1 and TRBJ1-2; 8 positions match TRBD1. V was clipped by 3 bases and J by 8 bases; unmatched bases: 4. The germline CDR1 and CDR2 sequences are KGHDR and SFDVKD. The CDR3 covers 13 residues. The CDR3 sequence is CATSDGQGVGYTF. DNA for the CDR3: TGTGCCACCAGTGATGGACAGGGTGTAGGCTACACCTTC.